This passage covers 19 T cell receptor beta chains from one sample sequenced in a study of cytomegalovirus exposure and HLA in healthy donors. PCR amplification relied on 60 Vbeta primers (plus 13 Jbeta primers). The repertoire was sequenced with immunoSEQ multiplex PCR; TCRdb's copy has only in-frame clones and lacks some. Here the sample spans approximately 190,000 clones, 75% to 90% being singletons. Sequenced material: PBMCs. All receptors derive from a middle-aged man in good health and CMV-seropositive.

This chain joins TRBV9 and TRBJ2-3; possibly TRBD2 for D (5 bases). The CDR3 has 17 amino acids. Germline CDR1 and CDR2: SGDLS and YYNGEE. V lost 0 bases and J lost 0, with 14 bases in between. Here the CDR3 DNA reads TGTGCCAGCAGCGTAGGGTGGGAGTATACTAGCACAGATACGCAGTATTTT. Encoded protein: CASSVGWEYTSTDTQYF.

This chain joins TRBV28 and TRBJ2-3; tentatively, D is TRBD1 (6 bases). Per the germline V gene, CDR1 is MDHEN and CDR2 is SYDVKM. V lost 4 bases, J lost 5 bases, and 13 bases lay in between. This CDR3 contains 14 residues. As DNA, the CDR3 is TGTGCCAGCAGTTCCTCCCCCAGGGGAGATACGCAGTATTTT. It specifies CASSSSPRGDTQYF.

The chain is built from TRBV10-3 and TRBJ2-5; 9 nucleotides agree with TRBD1. Trimming cost V 7 bases and J 4 bases; bases outside gene matches: 7. This CDR3 contains 14 residues. CDR1 is ENHRY and CDR2 is SYGVKD in the germline V gene. In DNA, the CDR3 is TGTGCCATCAACTCCGGGACAGGGATAGAGACCCAGTACTTC. Translating it yields CAINSGTGIETQYF.

This rearrangement joins TRBV4-1 to TRBJ1-5; 7 nucleotides match TRBD1. There are 16 residues in the CDR3. J was trimmed by 10 bases and V by 1 base; bases with no gene match: 13. Germline values: CDR1 MGHRA, CDR2 YSYEKL. In nucleotides, the CDR3 is TGCGCCAGCAGCCAAGTCCGGGAGGGGGCCGGGTTCCCCCAGCATTTT. This gives the protein CASSQVREGAGFPQHF.

This clone was observed a few times. This chain uses TRBV6-6 with TRBJ2-3; D gene unclear. Germline CDR1 and CDR2: MNHNY and SVGAGI (reference sequence). The CDR3 loop spans 15 amino acids. V lost 0 bases, J lost 8 bases, and 15 bases lay in between. The CDR3 here is CASSYSKARLATQYF. CDR3 bases: TGTGCCAGCAGTTACTCGAAGGCCAGGTTGGCTACGCAGTATTTT.

The chain joins TRBV5-4 to TRBJ2-7; 9 bases fit TRBD1. After removal of 4 bases from V and 2 bases from J, the junction contained 4 bases not matched to a gene. Germline assignment: CDR1 SGHNT and CDR2 YYREEE (reference sequence). This CDR3 is 14 amino acids long. The CDR3 is CASSGGQGPYEQYF. CDR3 in DNA: TGTGCCAGCAGCGGGGGACAGGGACCCTACGAGCAGTACTTC.

The chain carries TRBV27 and TRBJ1-5, with 8 positions matching TRBD1. From germline, CDR1 is MNHEY and CDR2 SMNVEV (reference sequence). This CDR3 region has 19 residues. V was clipped by 5 bases and J by 3 bases; unmatched bases: 18. Written as DNA, the CDR3 is TGTGCCAGCAGTCCCACGTTGCTCCAGGGGGCTGGCTACAATCAGCCCCAGCATTTT. It encodes CASSPTLLQGAGYNQPQHF.

The rearrangement uses TRBV10-3 and TRBJ1-3, with 7 bases lining up with TRBD1. From germline, CDR1 is ENHRY and CDR2 SYGVKD. The CDR3 contains 14 residues. V trimming: 10 bases; J trimming: 2 bases; junction bases outside the gene matches: 8. CDR3 region: CATSDRKTGNTIYF. DNA of the CDR3: TGTGCCACCTCGGACAGGAAGACTGGAAACACCATATATTTT.

This clone was observed a few times. This chain uses TRBV9 with TRBJ1-5, with 7 bases lining up with TRBD1. V lost 3 bases, J lost 2 bases, and 5 bases stayed unmatched. CDR1 and CDR2 from the germline V gene are SGDLS and YYNGEE. This CDR3 comprises 15 residues. The CDR3 DNA reads TGTGCCAGCAGCGCGACAGGGATTGGCAATCAGCCCCAGCATTTT. It yields the protein CASSATGIGNQPQHF.

This clone was counted a few times. The same CDR3 arises from other DNA sequences in this sample as well. The chain has TRBV7-3 and TRBJ2-2; tentatively, D is TRBD2 (5 bases). CDR1 is SGHTA and CDR2 is FQGTGA in the germline V gene. This CDR3 has 13 amino acids. V lost 2 bases and J 5 bases, leaving 6 bases between the germline ends. Here the CDR3 DNA reads TGTGCCAGCAGCTTAGGCGGGACCGGGGAGCTGTTTTTT. It is translated as CASSLGGTGELFF.

This clone was detected only once. The junction differs from germline at one of its ends, possibly a read error. The gene calls are TRBV7-9 and TRBJ2-6; the D gene is possibly TRBD2 (6 bases). The CDR3 runs to 17 residues. CDR1 is SEHNR and CDR2 is FQNEAQ in the germline V gene (reference sequence). The CDR3 coding sequence is TGTTCCAGCAGCTTATCCGCAGGGAGGTCTGGGGCCAACGTCCTGACTTTC. Its protein product is CSSSLSAGRSGANVLTF. The variable domain in full, with the rest retrieved from reference TRBV7-9 and TRBJ2-6, is DTGVSQNPRHKITKRGQNVTFRCDPISEHNRLYWYRQTLGQGPEFLTYFQNEAQLEKSRLLSDRFSAERPKGSFSTLEIQRTEQGDSAMYLCSSSLSAGRSGANVLTFGAGSRLTVL.

This clone appeared a single time. The V gene is TRBV7-3, the J gene TRBJ2-5; D possibly corresponds to TRBD1 (6 bases). Trimming cost V 6 bases and J 4 bases, with 15 bases left between them. Germline assignment: CDR1 SGHTA and CDR2 FQGTGA. The CDR3 contains 14 residues. The CDR3: CASSVQGNSETQYF. The DNA for the CDR3 is TGTGCCAGCAGTGTTCAGGGGAATTCAGAGACCCAGTACTTC.

V usage is TRBV11-2 and J usage is TRBJ2-1, with 9 bases aligning to TRBD2. Germline V lookup: CDR1 SGHAT, CDR2 FQNNGV. The junction had 12 bases not matched to a gene; V was cut back by 5 bases and J by 7 bases. The CDR3 consists of 16 residues. Here the CDR3 DNA reads TGTGCCAGCAGCCAAAGCGCGGGGGGGCTCGGAAATGAGCAGTTCTTC. This sequence encodes CASSQSAGGLGNEQFF. Drawing the rest from reference TRBV11-2 and TRBJ2-1, the complete variable domain is EAGVAQSPRYKIIEKRQSVAFWCNPISGHATLYWYQQILGQGPKLLIQFQNNGVVDDSQLPKDRFSAERLKGVDSTLKIQPAKLEDSAVYLCASSQSAGGLGNEQFFGPGTRLTVL.

In this sample, this clone turned up a few times. The chain uses TRBV18 and TRBJ1-1; D is ambiguous. With 6 bases removed from V and 6 bases from J, the gap between germline ends came to 11 bases. Germline V lookup: CDR1 KGHSH, CDR2 LQKENI. CDR3 length: 12 amino acids. CDR3 in DNA: TGTGCCAGCTCCCGGGGTCGGCCTGAAGCTTTCTTT. As protein: CASSRGRPEAFF.

This rearrangement joins TRBV7-2 to TRBJ2-3; 7 bases agree with TRBD1. The CDR3 is made up of 14 amino acids. In germline, CDR1 is SGHTA, CDR2 FQGNSA. V was clipped by 5 bases and J by 3 bases; unmatched bases: 5. The chain's CDR3 is CASSPDRATDTQYF. DNA for the CDR3: TGTGCCAGCAGCCCTGACAGGGCAACAGATACGCAGTATTTT.

The chain is built from TRBV10-1 and TRBJ2-3; D may be TRBD2 (5 bases). CDR1 WNHNN and CDR2 SYGVQD come from the germline V gene (reference sequence). V was clipped by 3 bases and J by 4 bases, with 20 bases between them. CDR3 length: 17 amino acids. DNA for the CDR3: TGCGCCAGCAGTGATGACTCACCCTCCTCGGAGGCAGATACGCAGTATTTT. Amino acids: CASSDDSPSSEADTQYF.

This chain uses TRBV7-9 with TRBJ1-2, with D perhaps TRBD1 (6 bases). CDR1 is SEHNR, CDR2 FQNEAQ, per germline (reference sequence). The CDR3 covers 13 residues. Trimming removed 4 bases from V and 6 bases from J, with 12 bases in between. CDR3 sequence (DNA): TGTGCCAGCAGCTACGGACAGCCCGATGGCTACACCTTC. It translates to CASSYGQPDGYTF.

The chain carries TRBV7-2 and TRBJ2-5; 11 nucleotides line up with TRBD2. CDR3 length: 17 amino acids. Germline CDR1 reads SGHTA; CDR2 reads FQGNSA. The trim removed 1 base at V and 2 bases at J, leaving 6 bases unmatched. CDR3 region: CASSLGGLAGGQETQYF. CDR3 bases: TGTGCCAGCAGCTTAGGGGGGCTAGCGGGGGGACAAGAGACCCAGTACTTC.

This chain joins TRBV10-2 and TRBJ1-5; D may be TRBD1 (6 bases). Germline V lookup: CDR1 WSHSY, CDR2 SAAADI. CDR3 size: 13 residues. Deletions cut 8 bases from V and 1 base from J, with 9 bases between. The CDR3 sequence: CASHGQSNQPQHF. The CDR3 region has the DNA TGCGCCAGCCATGGACAGAGCAATCAGCCCCAGCATTTT.